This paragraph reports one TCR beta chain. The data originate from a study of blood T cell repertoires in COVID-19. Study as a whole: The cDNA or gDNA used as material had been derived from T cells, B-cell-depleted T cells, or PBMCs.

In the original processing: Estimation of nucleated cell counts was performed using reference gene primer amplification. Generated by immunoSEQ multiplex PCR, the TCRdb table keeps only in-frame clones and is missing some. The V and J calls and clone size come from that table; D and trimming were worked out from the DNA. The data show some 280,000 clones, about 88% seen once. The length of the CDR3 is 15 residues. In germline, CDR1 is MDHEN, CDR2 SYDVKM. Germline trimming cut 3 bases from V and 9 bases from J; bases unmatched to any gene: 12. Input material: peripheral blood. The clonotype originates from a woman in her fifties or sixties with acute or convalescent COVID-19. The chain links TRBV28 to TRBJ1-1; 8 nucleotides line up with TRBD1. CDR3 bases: TGTGCCAGCAGTTTCCCGACAGGGACAGGAACTCAAGCTTTCTTT. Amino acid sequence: CASSFPTGTGTQAFF.